The clone carrying this T cell receptor beta chain was counted a few times. Libraries were prepared by immunoSEQ multiplex PCR; TCRdb keeps only in-frame clonotypes and omits some of them. The table lists 85,000 to 90,000 clones, around 90% of them singletons. V lost 5 bases and J lost 1; bases outside the gene matches: 4. Germline loops: CDR1 KGHSH, CDR2 LQKENI. This CDR3 has 14 residues. These data are taken from a study of control samples from healthy donors and cancer patients. The sequenced sample consisted of PBMCs. The chain links TRBV18 to TRBJ1-1; TRBD1 agrees at 7 bases. This TCR was sampled from a woman aged 45-60 years with colorectal cancer. CDR3 DNA sequence: TGTGCCAGCTCAGAAAGACAGGGGAACACTGAAGCTTTCTTT. This translates into CASSERQGNTEAFF.